What follows describes a single T cell receptor beta chain. Its target is unknown. Trimming took 5 bases from V and 3 from J, leaving 11 bases between them. This CDR3 comprises 13 residues. The germline gives CDR1 SNHLY, CDR2 FYNNEI. Oncomine TCR Beta short-read sequencing was applied to DNA from cultured CD4+ T cells. TCRdb called the PCR reads again in MiXCR, with one record for every CDR3 protein. The sample contains 12,000 or so distinct CDR3 sequences, about three fifths of which appear only once. These data come from a study of vaccination and CD4 T cells after COVID-19. On the study more broadly: The post-COVID samples were taken a median roughly 96 days after diagnosis, anywhere from 35 to 161.

Study observations and caveats: Convalescent patients had a median roughly 86% of post-vaccine SARS-CoV-2-reactive clones that were detected only after vaccination, not before it.

Treatment here: roughly 10-day PBMC culture with coronavirus spike peptide pools or control peptides (ViraFEST assay). The sequencing sample was made of CD4+ T cells from blood, cultured in vitro. The rearrangement joins TRBV2 to TRBJ2-7, with D unclear. This TCR was sampled from a human donor who had recovered from COVID-19. CDR3 loop: CASSRTLIYEQYF. CDR3 in DNA: TGTGCCAGCAGTCGGACCCTAATCTACGAGCAGTACTTC. Supplemented by reference TRBV2 and TRBJ2-7, the full variable domain reads EPEVTQTPSHQVTQMGQEVILRCVPISNHLYFYWYRQILGQKVEFLVSFYNNEISEKSEIFDDQFSVERPDGSNFTLKIRSTKLEDSAMYFCASSRTLIYEQYFGPGTRLTVT.